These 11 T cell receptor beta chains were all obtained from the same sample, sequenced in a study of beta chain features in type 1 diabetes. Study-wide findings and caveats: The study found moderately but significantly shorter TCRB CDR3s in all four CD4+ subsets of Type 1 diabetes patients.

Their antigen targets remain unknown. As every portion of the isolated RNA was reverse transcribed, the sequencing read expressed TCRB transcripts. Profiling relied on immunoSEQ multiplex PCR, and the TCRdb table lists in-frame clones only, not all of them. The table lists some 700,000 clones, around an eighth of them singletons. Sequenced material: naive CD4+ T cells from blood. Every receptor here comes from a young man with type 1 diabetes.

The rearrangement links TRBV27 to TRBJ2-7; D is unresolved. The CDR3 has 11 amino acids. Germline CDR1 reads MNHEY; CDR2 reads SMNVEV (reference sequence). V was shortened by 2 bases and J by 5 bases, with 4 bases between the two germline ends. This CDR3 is CASSLGHEQYF. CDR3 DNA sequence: TGTGCCAGCAGTTTAGGGCACGAGCAGTACTTC.

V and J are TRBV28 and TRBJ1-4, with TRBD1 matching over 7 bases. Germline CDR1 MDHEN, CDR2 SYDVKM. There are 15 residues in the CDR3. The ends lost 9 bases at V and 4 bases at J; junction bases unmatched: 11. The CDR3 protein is CASIRDSHRNEKLFF. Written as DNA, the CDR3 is TGTGCCAGTATTCGGGACAGCCACCGTAATGAAAAACTGTTTTTT.

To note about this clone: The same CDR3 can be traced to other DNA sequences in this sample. The CDR3 spells CASSVSGGTDTQYF. CDR3 in DNA: TGTGCCAGCAGCGTTAGCGGGGGCACAGATACGCAGTATTTT. The chain combines TRBV9 with TRBJ2-3; 8 positions match TRBD2. V dropped 2 bases and J dropped 1; count of bases not matched to a gene: 0. This CDR3 has 14 amino acids. Looked up from germline, CDR1 is SGDLS and CDR2 is YYNGEE.

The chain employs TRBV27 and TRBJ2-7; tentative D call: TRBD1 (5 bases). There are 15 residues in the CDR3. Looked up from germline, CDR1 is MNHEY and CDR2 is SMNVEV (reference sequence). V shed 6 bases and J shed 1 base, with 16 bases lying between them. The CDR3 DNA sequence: TGTGCCAGCAGCATCTCCCCCCAGGGATCCTACGAGCAGTACTTC. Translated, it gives CASSISPQGSYEQYF.

The CDR3 here is CASSIETGANTEAFF. The CDR3 DNA reads as TGTGCCAGTAGTATCGAAACAGGGGCCAACACTGAAGCTTTCTTT. The chain combines TRBV19 with TRBJ1-1; 7 bases fit TRBD1. The germline gives CDR1 LNHDA, CDR2 SQIVND (reference sequence). This CDR3 is 15 amino acids long. With 3 bases clipped from V and 2 bases from J, the junction kept 6 bases outside the gene matches.

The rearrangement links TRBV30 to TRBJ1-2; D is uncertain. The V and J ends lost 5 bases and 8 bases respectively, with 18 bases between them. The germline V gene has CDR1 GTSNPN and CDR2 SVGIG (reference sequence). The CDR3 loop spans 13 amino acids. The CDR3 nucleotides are TGTGCCTGGGCAAGCTTCCCAGCTGACGGCTACACCTTC. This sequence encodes CAWASFPADGYTF.

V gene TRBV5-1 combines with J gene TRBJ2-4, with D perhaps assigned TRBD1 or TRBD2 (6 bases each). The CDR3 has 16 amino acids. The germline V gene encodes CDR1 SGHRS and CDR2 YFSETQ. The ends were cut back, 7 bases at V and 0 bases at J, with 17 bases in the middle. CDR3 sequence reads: CASPERGALAKNIQYF. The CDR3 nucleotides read TGCGCCAGCCCAGAGAGGGGGGCACTAGCCAAAAACATTCAGTACTTC.

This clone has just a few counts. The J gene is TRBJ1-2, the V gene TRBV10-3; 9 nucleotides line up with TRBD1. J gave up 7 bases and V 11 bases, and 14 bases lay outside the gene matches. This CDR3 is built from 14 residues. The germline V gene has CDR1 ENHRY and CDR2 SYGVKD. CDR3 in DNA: TGTGCCTCCAAAGACGGACAGGGGCTAGCTGGCTACACCTTC. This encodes CASKDGQGLAGYTF.

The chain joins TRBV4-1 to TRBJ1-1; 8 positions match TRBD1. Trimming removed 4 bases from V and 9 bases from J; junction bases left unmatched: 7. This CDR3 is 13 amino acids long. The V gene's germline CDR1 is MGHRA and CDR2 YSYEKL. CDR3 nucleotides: TGCGCCAGCAGCCGGTTAGGGACAGGTAAAGCTTTCTTT. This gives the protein CASSRLGTGKAFF.

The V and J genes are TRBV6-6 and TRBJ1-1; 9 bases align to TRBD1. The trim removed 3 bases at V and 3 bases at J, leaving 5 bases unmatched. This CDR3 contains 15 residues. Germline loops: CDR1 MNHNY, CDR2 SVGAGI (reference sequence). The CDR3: CASSYPDRGDTEAFF. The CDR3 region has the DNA TGTGCCAGCAGTTATCCCGACAGGGGGGACACTGAAGCTTTCTTT.

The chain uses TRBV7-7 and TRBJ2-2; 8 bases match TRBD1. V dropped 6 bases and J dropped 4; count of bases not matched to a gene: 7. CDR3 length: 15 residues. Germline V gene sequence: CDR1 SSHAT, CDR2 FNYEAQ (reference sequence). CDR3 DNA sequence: TGTGCCAGCAGGGAGGTGACAGGGGTCACCGGGGAGCTGTTTTTT. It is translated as CASREVTGVTGELFF.